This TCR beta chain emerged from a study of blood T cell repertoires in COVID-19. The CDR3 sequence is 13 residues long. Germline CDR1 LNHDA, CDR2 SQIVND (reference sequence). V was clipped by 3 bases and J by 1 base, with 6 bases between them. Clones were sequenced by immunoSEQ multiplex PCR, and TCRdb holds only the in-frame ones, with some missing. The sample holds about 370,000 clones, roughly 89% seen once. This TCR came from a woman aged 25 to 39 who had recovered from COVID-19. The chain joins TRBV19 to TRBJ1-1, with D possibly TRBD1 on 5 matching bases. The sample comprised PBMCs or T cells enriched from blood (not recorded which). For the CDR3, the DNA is TGTGCCAGTAGTATCACAGGGAACACTGAAGCTTTCTTT. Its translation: CASSITGNTEAFF.